This T cell receptor (beta chain) is drawn from a study of T cell changes during pregnancy in multiple sclerosis. Per the germline V gene, CDR1 is SGDLS and CDR2 is YYNGEE. With 5 bases clipped from V and 4 bases from J, the junction kept 7 bases outside the gene matches. CDR3 length: 14 residues. Assay: immunoSEQ multiplex PCR; the TCRdb copy retains only in-frame clones and omits some. The table lists some 45,000 clones, about 85% of them singletons. The chain joins TRBV9 to TRBJ1-2, with 8 bases fitting TRBD1. Source: CD4+ T cells from peripheral blood mononuclear cells, taken after pregnancy. This clonotype was sampled from a female donor with multiple sclerosis, enrolled in a pregnancy study. The CDR3 coding sequence is TGTGCCAGCAGTACGACAGGGGACCTCTATGGCTACACCTTC. Translation: CASSTTGDLYGYTF.